The sequence of this T cell receptor (beta chain) was determined in a study of blood T cell repertoires in COVID-19. Study-wide context: The study drew acute and convalescent COVID-19 samples from the United States, Italy and Spain.

Per the original methods: Estimation of nucleated cell counts was performed using reference gene primer amplification. Here immunoSEQ multiplex PCR was the method, and the copy in TCRdb shows in-frame clones only, minus some. V and J calls and clone size are those listed in that table; D and trimming were worked out from the DNA. The sample holds about 100,000 clones, 80% seen once. The sample taken for sequencing was peripheral blood. The clonotype originates from a man aged 45-60 years who had recovered from COVID-19.

This chain's CDR3 is CASSVLSGVNTGELFF. CDR3 bases: TGTGCCAGCAGCGTTCTATCGGGGGTTAACACCGGGGAGCTGTTTTTT. V is TRBV9 and J is TRBJ2-2, with D maybe TRBD2 (6 bases). CDR1 is SGDLS and CDR2 is YYNGEE in the germline V gene. This CDR3 is 16 amino acids long. Trimming pared 2 bases from V and 2 bases from J, leaving 13 bases between.